This T cell receptor beta chain was identified in a study of radiation and T cells in renal cell carcinoma (dated by TCRdb to about 2020). Regarding the complete study: The samples were obtained from a clinical trial, where primary renal cell carcinomas were treated with 15 Gy stereotactic body radiation therapy and then removed by nephrectomy 4 weeks afterward. In total, around 53 samples, comprising some 25 tumors and some 27 peripheral blood samples, were subjected to TCR beta sequencing. Across all 50 or so samples, several million unique CDR3 nucleotide sequences encoding about 2.4 million unique CDR3 amino acid sequences were identified. The study at large found these results: Because pretreatment tumor biopsies were not available, the baseline intratumoral presence of clonotypes could not be determined. Tracking of blood repertoire dynamics stopped at less than five weeks after treatment, with no follow-up past that point. An increase in top tumor clonotypes in blood was observed from baseline to 2 weeks post-radiation, followed by contraction by 4 weeks, which was taken to suggest transient expansion of tumor-resident clones. The single-armed trial design could not address effects of radiation dose or scheduling on the TCR repertoire.

Following the manufacturer's recommendations, the immunoSEQ kit was used to generate TCR beta libraries from genomic DNA. For library preparation, a first multiplex PCR was performed with proprietary primers, followed by a second PCR in which unique barcodes were added, and bead cleanups were performed after each round. A kit-provided positive control reaction and a negative control reaction were included in every sample batch. The final libraries underwent checking on an Agilent 4200 TapeStation D1000 ScreenTape, volumetric pooling, and quantification by qPCR. An Illumina NextSeq500 fitted with a MidOutput 150-cycle cartridge performed the sequencing, running 156 Read1 cycles and 15 Index1 cycles with the kit's custom primers. The pooled library was loaded at approximately 1.1 pM with an approximately 21% PhiX control spike-in. In the authors' own workflow: Vendor-processed data were analyzed in R, and a clonotype was defined as all T cells sharing the same CDR3 nucleotide sequence. For clone abundance analyses, frequencies were normalized to the 10,000 most abundant clones per sample. Public T cell clones, which averaged fewer than five per sample, were removed prior to analysis. Tumor-enriched and baseline blood-enriched clonotypes were defined by at least a 32-fold difference in abundance between compartments. A beta-binomial differential abundance model was applied to find clonotypes that expanded or contracted between blood time points. Tumor-blood repertoire similarity was measured with the Baroni-Urbani and Buser coefficient, and groups were compared using two-tailed Wilcoxon tests in R. TCRdb provides this immuneACCESS table in a form limited to in-frame rearrangements. Some clones are lacking; in checked studies, under half of them reflect an unresolved V gene, and why the rest are absent is not known. V and J calls and clone size are copied from that table; D and trimming were computed from the DNA. The table for this sample lists about 150,000 clones; around 90% of them were counted only once. Of the sample, 4.1% falls within the top ten clones.

The time point label corresponds to: baseline pretreatment blood. The treatment or condition tag for this specimen amounts to: 15 Gy SBRT to primary tumor, nephrectomy 4 weeks later. To track tumor-enriched clonotypes, serial peripheral blood was sampled from radiation-treated patients at baseline and at 2 weeks and 4 weeks after SBRT. Renal cell carcinoma with clear cell pathology was present in all patients. The QIAamp DNA Blood Mini Kit (Qiagen) was used to prepare genomic DNA for TCR sequencing. Samples were included in the analyses only if all quality control checks were passed. Turning to this clone: The clone's antigen remains unknown. No much larger clone exists at a distance of one base, and base qualities are not known.

The material was blood, obtained from a patient whose treatment included radiotherapy and nephrectomy. The receptor comes from a woman in her 70s with renal cell carcinoma.

The CDR3 region reads CASSQEIRTHRQYF. The DNA sequence follows: TGTGCCAGCAGCCAGGAGATTAGGACGCACAGGCAGTACTTC. The V gene is TRBV4-2 and the J gene is TRBJ2-7, with the D gene too uncertain to name. CDR1 LGHNA and CDR2 YNFKEQ were looked up in the germline V gene. V and J lose 3 bases and 9 bases, and a span of 18 bases separates them. The CDR3 runs 14 amino acids, cysteine and phenylalanine included. The CDR3 DNA has 42 bases and is translated from base 1.